The T cell receptor (beta chain) under discussion was sequenced for a study of OX40 agonist ivuxolimab in advanced cancers. Some background on the complete study: The costimulatory receptor OX40 (CD134) was targeted by ivuxolimab, a fully human IgG2 agonistic monoclonal antibody. The purpose of peripheral TCRbeta sequencing was to test whether ivuxolimab changed TCR sequence diversity and led to clonal T-cell expansion. Partial responses were achieved by three dose-escalation patients, of whom one had hepatocellular carcinoma and two had cutaneous melanoma. Among the roughly 50 dose-escalation patients, roughly 20 had hepatocellular carcinoma, roughly 15 melanoma, 9 renal cell carcinoma and 9 head and neck cancer. In the dose-escalation cohort, more than 75% of patients were male, and the mean age was approximately 55 years, with a range of about 23 to 80. Patients were allowed to have had prior anti-PD-1, anti-PD-L1 or anti-CTLA-4 therapy, and around two fifths of the dose-escalation patients had been treated with checkpoint inhibitors. Intravenous ivuxolimab was administered to patients every 2 weeks at six dose levels: 0.01, 0.1, 0.3, 1.5, 3 and 10 mg/kg. The paper covers the monotherapy dose-escalation part of the phase I ivuxolimab trial, which included N of about 50 patients. Broader findings and caveats from the paper: After ivuxolimab, expanded clones were on average more numerous among CD8+ T cells than among CD4+ T cells. Low levels of normalized T-cell clonal expansion were also seen in some patients who did not respond. The antigen specificity of the clonally expanded peripheral T cells was not determined. In the 0.1-3.0 mg/kg groups, partial responders had among the lowest normalized peripheral clonal expansion, particularly in CD8+ T cells. At doses from 0.1 to 3.0 mg/kg, clonal expansion was seen in both CD4+ and CD8+ blood T cells between baseline and week 6.

Genomic DNA was extracted from sorted cells for sequencing of the TCRbeta CDR3 region. The immunoSEQ Assay was used to sequence the TCRbeta CDR3 regions. The clones in this table, taken by TCRdb from immuneACCESS, are in-frame only. Not every clone is retained; where verified, under half of the shortfall comes from an unresolved V gene, and the cause of the rest is unknown. The sample records around 75,000 clones, roughly 90% of which are singletons. The ten top clones hold approximately 9.1% of the sample. Patients with a history of autoimmune disease or receiving systemic immunosuppression were excluded from the trial. In every dose cohort, peripheral blood was drawn for TCR sequencing at baseline, cycle 4 day 1, and cycle 7 day 1. The samples were drawn from a first-in-human, open-label, multicenter phase I dose-escalation trial of ivuxolimab. Adults with locally advanced or metastatic melanoma, renal cell carcinoma, hepatocellular carcinoma or head and neck squamous cell carcinoma were enrolled in the trial. CD4+ and CD8+ T cells were sorted separately from peripheral blood before TCR sequencing.

V loses 0 bases at its end and J loses 2 bases; junction bases beyond the gene matches: 3. From the cysteine through the phenylalanine, the CDR3 covers 16 amino acids. Solely the CDR3 DNA is kept, with 48 bases framed from the first base. CDR1 and CDR2 (SGHNT, YYREEE) derive from the germline V gene (reference sequence). In regard to this clone: There is no known antigen for this receptor. No base qualities exist here, and no much larger clone lies one base off it.

The V and J genes are TRBV5-4 and TRBJ2-7; TRBD2 lines up with 12 middle nucleotides. The TCR comes from an adult with an advanced solid tumor such as melanoma, head and neck, liver or kidney cancer. Here the sequenced sample was CD4+ or CD8+ T cells sorted from blood, taken in a trial of the OX40 agonist ivuxolimab. The encoded CDR3 is CASSLGLAGEAYEQYF. The sequenced DNA is TGTGCCAGCAGCTTGGGACTAGCGGGAGAGGCCTACGAGCAGTACTTC.